This T cell receptor (beta chain) was sequenced during a study of cytomegalovirus exposure and HLA in healthy donors. In the study overall: The approximately 120 validation repertoires were produced on the same platform as the 720 or so repertoires of the first cohort. This was reported in a later analysis.

The assay was immunoSEQ multiplex PCR, and TCRdb's table has in-frame clones only and misses some. This sample has 120,000 to 150,000 clones, with roughly 90% found just once. The V end was cut by 6 bases, the J end by 0 bases, with 6 bases between. CDR3 length: 13 amino acids. Looked up from germline, CDR1 is MGHDK and CDR2 is SYGVNS. This TCR was sampled from a man aged 18 to 35 in good health and CMV-seropositive. Sequencing input: PBMCs. The chain employs TRBV25-1 and TRBJ1-3; D not resolved. The CDR3 region has the DNA TGTGCCAGCAGCCACAGCTCTGGAAACACCATATATTTT. This encodes CASSHSSGNTIYF.